This T cell receptor (beta chain) stems from a study of blood T cell repertoires in COVID-19. CDR3 length: 14 amino acids. Losses at the gene ends were 7 bases for V and 3 bases for J; bases not matched to a gene: 4. CDR1 and CDR2 (germline): MNHEY, SMNVEV (reference sequence). This table comes from immunoSEQ multiplex PCR, and its TCRdb copy is limited to in-frame clones, with some not included. The sample has more than 250,000 clones, around 86% seen once; the top ten hold roughly 1.9%. The specimen was peripheral blood. The chain couples TRBV27 to TRBJ2-3, with 10 bases aligning to TRBD2. This TCR was recovered from a woman aged 25-40 years who had recovered from COVID-19. The CDR3: CASKASGGTDTQYF. CDR3 in DNA: TGTGCCAGCAAGGCTAGCGGGGGTACAGATACGCAGTATTTT.